Below, one T cell receptor beta chain is given with its context. Data came from immunoSEQ multiplex PCR; TCRdb stores just in-frame clones and leaves some out. The sample yields 20,000 to 25,000 clones, less than 90% seen once. CDR3 length: 13 residues. V was shortened by 4 bases and J by 2 bases, with 10 bases between the two germline ends. Germline V CDR1 and CDR2: SGHDT, YYEEEE. This sample was taken from a study of blood T cell repertoires in COVID-19. Sequencing input: peripheral blood. This TCR was sampled from a man in his forties or fifties with acute or convalescent COVID-19. The chain carries TRBV5-6 and TRBJ2-7; tentative D call: TRBD2 (6 bases). The CDR3 nucleotides are TGTGCCAGCAGCCCGGGGGTCGCCTACGAGCAGTACTTC. Its translation is CASSPGVAYEQYF.